The 3 T cell receptor beta chains below come from one sample, sequenced in a study of shared clonotypes between healthy human individuals. TCRdb keeps only in-frame clones here, not all; method: immunoSEQ multiplex PCR. Found here are some 2,000,000 clones, roughly 95% of them singletons; the top ten hold 0.13%. What was sequenced was naive CD4+ T cells sorted from blood. The sample's subset: CD45RA+ positively selected. The source is a man younger than 30 in good health.

The chain couples TRBV19 to TRBJ2-5, with D perhaps being TRBD1 or TRBD2 (5 bases each). V lost 3 bases to trimming and J lost 4 bases, with 18 bases between them. CDR1 and CDR2 (germline): LNHDA, SQIVND (reference sequence). This CDR3 contains 16 residues. As DNA, the CDR3 is TGTGCCAGTAGTATGATGGGGACCCCTCTTGGAGAGACCCAGTACTTC. This gives the protein CASSMMGTPLGETQYF.

The V gene is TRBV2, the J gene TRBJ2-7, with 9 bases aligning to TRBD1. The CDR3 is 13 amino acids. With V trimmed by 7 bases and J by 3 bases, 4 bases remained unmatched. Per the germline V gene, CDR1 is SNHLY and CDR2 is FYNNEI. CDR3 protein: CASKDRGLYEQYF. The CDR3, as DNA: TGTGCCAGCAAGGACAGGGGTCTCTACGAGCAGTACTTC. Together with reference TRBV2 and TRBJ2-7, the CDR3 gives the full variable domain: EPEVTQTPSHQVTQMGQEVILRCVPISNHLYFYWYRQILGQKVEFLVSFYNNEISEKSEIFDDQFSVERPDGSNFTLKIRSTKLEDSAMYFCASKDRGLYEQYFGPGTRLTVT.

A remark on this clone: This CDR3 is also generated by other DNA sequences in the sample. J is TRBJ1-1 and V is TRBV5-1; TRBD1 aligns across 8 bases. From germline, CDR1 is SGHRS and CDR2 YFSETQ. The CDR3 has 13 amino acids. After removal of 7 bases from V and 0 bases from J, the junction contained 2 bases not matched to a gene. The CDR3 loop is CASRTGMNTEAFF. The CDR3 nucleotides are TGCGCCAGCCGGACAGGGATGAACACTGAAGCTTTCTTT.